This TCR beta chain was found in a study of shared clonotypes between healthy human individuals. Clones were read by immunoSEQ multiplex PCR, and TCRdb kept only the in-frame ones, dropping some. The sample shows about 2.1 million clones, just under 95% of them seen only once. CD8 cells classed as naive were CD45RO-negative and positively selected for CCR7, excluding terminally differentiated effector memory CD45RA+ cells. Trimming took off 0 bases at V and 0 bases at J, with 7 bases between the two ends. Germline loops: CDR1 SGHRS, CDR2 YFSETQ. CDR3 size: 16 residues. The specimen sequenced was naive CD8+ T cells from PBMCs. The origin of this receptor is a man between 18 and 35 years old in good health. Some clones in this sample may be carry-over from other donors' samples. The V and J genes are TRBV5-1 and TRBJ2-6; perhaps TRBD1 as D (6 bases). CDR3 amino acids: CASSLGGHSGANVLTF. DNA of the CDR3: TGCGCCAGCAGCTTGGGGGGACACTCTGGGGCCAACGTCCTGACTTTC.